The text below deals with one T cell receptor (beta chain). This specimen includes other DNA sequences encoding the same CDR3. The data were taken from a study of shared clonotypes between healthy human individuals. Germline assignment: CDR1 MDHEN and CDR2 SYDVKM. This CDR3 spans 15 amino acids. V was clipped by 3 bases and J by 2 bases, with 8 bases between them. Every subset's genomic DNA went evenly onto several immunoSEQ plates. Profiled with immunoSEQ multiplex PCR; TCRdb holds only in-frame clones, not every one. Seen here are hundreds of thousands of clones, about 97% observed once, and the top ten hold approximately 0.32%.

This rearrangement joins TRBV28 to TRBJ2-6, with D possibly being TRBD1 or TRBD2 (6 bases each). The sequence derives from a man between 25 and 39 years old in good health. Source material: memory CD8+ T cells sorted from blood. The subset: CD45RO+ cells pooled with CCR7-negative TemRA cells. CDR3 bases: TGTGCCAGCAGTTTGGGGGGCGCTGGGGCCAACGTCCTGACTTTC. Translation: CASSLGGAGANVLTF.